Shown below are 10 T cell receptor beta chains from a single sample sequenced in a study of OX40 agonist ivuxolimab in advanced cancers. Profiled with immunoSEQ multiplex PCR; TCRdb holds only in-frame clones, not every one. This repertoire shows about 91,000 clones, approximately 90% found once; its top ten account for 0.45% to 0.55%. Sequenced material: CD4+ or CD8+ T cells sorted from blood, taken in a trial of the OX40 agonist ivuxolimab. The source is an adult with an advanced solid tumor such as melanoma, head and neck, liver or kidney cancer.

This chain connects TRBV28 to TRBJ1-2; D gene unclear. From germline, CDR1 is MDHEN and CDR2 SYDVKM. Trimming shortened V by 11 bases and J by 1 base, and 11 bases separated the two germline ends. The CDR3 totals 12 residues. CDR3 amino acids: CAAYSINYGYTF. The CDR3 DNA reads as TGTGCCGCATACAGCATTAACTATGGCTACACCTTC.

This clone was picked up one time. The chain uses TRBV10-3 and TRBJ2-5; D uncertain. Trimming shortened V by 3 bases and J by 4 bases, and 3 bases separated the two germline ends. Germline CDR1 is ENHRY and CDR2 is SYGVKD. The CDR3 is 11 residues long. CDR3 sequence reads: CAISERETQYF. Written as DNA, the CDR3 is TGTGCCATCAGTGAAAGAGAGACCCAGTACTTC.

The chain is built from TRBV6-5 and TRBJ1-1; unclear D gene. V was pared by 7 bases and J by 2 bases, with 5 bases between. CDR1 is MNHEY and CDR2 is SVGAGI in the germline V gene. The CDR3 has 11 residues. CDR3 DNA: TGTGCCAGCATCCTCAACACTGAAGCTTTCTTT. This encodes CASILNTEAFF.

This chain joins TRBV5-1 and TRBJ1-4, with D hard to call. The CDR3 is 12 residues long. Germline V gene data show CDR1 as SGHRS and CDR2 as YFSETQ. The V and J ends lost 0 bases and 8 bases respectively, with 5 bases between them. This CDR3 is CASSLAGEKLFF. The CDR3 bases are TGCGCCAGCAGCTTGGCCGGGGAAAAACTGTTTTTT. Full variable domain (missing parts from reference TRBV5-1 and TRBJ1-4): KAGVTQTPRYLIKTRGQQVTLSCSPISGHRSVSWYQQTPGQGLQFLFEYFSETQRNKGNFPGRFSGRQFSNSRSEMNVSTLELGDSALYLCASSLAGEKLFFGSGTQLSVL.

This clone has just a few counts. V is TRBV7-9 and J is TRBJ2-2; the D is unclear. The CDR3 has 15 residues. Per the germline V gene, CDR1 is SEHNR and CDR2 is FQNEAQ (reference sequence). The V end lost 1 base, the J end lost 5 bases, and 11 bases lay between the germline ends. Here the CDR3 DNA reads TGTGCCAGCAGCTTAGGTTCTGGTGGGACCGGGGAGCTGTTTTTT. This codes for CASSLGSGGTGELFF.

The CDR3 DNA sequence: TGTGCCAGCAGTTTGATAGGGACAGGGGGAGATTGGAGCAATCAGCCCCAGCATTTT. Protein: CASSLIGTGGDWSNQPQHF. The rearrangement uses TRBV27 and TRBJ1-5, with 11 positions matching TRBD1. The CDR3 contains 19 residues. Trimming removed 3 bases from V and 1 base from J; junction bases left unmatched: 11. CDR1 and CDR2 (germline): MNHEY, SMNVEV (reference sequence).

This sequence joins TRBV25-1 and TRBJ2-2; tentative D call: TRBD1 (5 bases). Germline loops: CDR1 MGHDK, CDR2 SYGVNS. This CDR3 has 15 residues. V was clipped by 5 bases and J by 3 bases, with 13 bases between them. CDR3 region: CASSPIDRDTGELFF. As DNA, the CDR3 is TGTGCCAGCAGTCCGATCGACAGAGACACCGGGGAGCTGTTTTTT.

The chain employs TRBV29-1 and TRBJ2-4; 9 bases map to TRBD1. J gave up 8 bases and V 4 bases, and 6 bases lay outside the gene matches. Germline lookup yields CDR1 SQVTM and CDR2 ANQGSEA. The CDR3 length is 13 residues. CDR3 nucleotide sequence: TGCAGCGTTGGTTCGCGACAGGGGGACATTCAGTACTTC. It codes for CSVGSRQGDIQYF.

The gene calls are TRBV6-1 and TRBJ1-2; TRBD1 might be the D (6 bases). V lost 5 bases, J lost 4 bases, and 11 bases lay in between. Looked up from germline, CDR1 is MNHNS and CDR2 is SASEGT. The CDR3 spans 13 residues. CDR3 in amino acids: CASSPRGTYGYTF. In DNA form, the CDR3 reads TGTGCCAGCAGTCCGAGGGGGACCTATGGCTACACCTTC.

This clone was counted only a few times. The gene calls are TRBV4-1 and TRBJ1-6; D gene ambiguous. The V end lost 0 bases, the J end lost 10 bases, and 7 bases lay between the germline ends. The CDR3 spans 13 residues. Germline CDR1 reads MGHRA; CDR2 reads YSYEKL. Here the CDR3 DNA reads TGCGCCAGCAGCCAAGAAGAGGCATCACCCCTCCACTTT. This translates into CASSQEEASPLHF.